A selection of T cell receptor beta chains follows, all from one sample in a study of cytomegalovirus exposure and HLA in healthy donors. Some clones are missing from TCRdb's copy, which holds only in-frame ones; the method was immunoSEQ multiplex PCR. The data hold about 140,000 clones, with 80% observed a single time. The sample taken for sequencing was PBMCs. The source is a man between 45 and 60 years old in good health and CMV-seronegative. Each CDR3 is given with its conserved first and last residue. Each record gives: V gene, J gene, clone size, D gene, CDR3 DNA, CDR3 protein. D genes are given only for firm matches. Expanded clones get a size class; other rows say once, few or many, or leave the size out.

TRBV5-1	TRBJ2-5	-	-	TGCGCCAGCAGCATTACTAGCAGAGACCAAGAGACCCAGTACTTC	CASSITSRDQETQYF
TRBV6-6	TRBJ1-4	few	-	TGTGCCAGCAGTTACTACACAGGGCGGTCGAGGGAAAAACTGTTTTTT	CASSYYTGRSREKLFF
TRBV27	TRBJ1-1	-	-	TGTGCCAGCAGTTTAAGTATCACGGTTAGTGGACAGCCTGAAGCTTTCTTT	CASSLSITVSGQPEAFF
TRBV19	TRBJ2-1	-	TRBD1	TGTGCCAGTAGTTTATCGACGGGACAGGTCTACAATGAGCAGTTCTTC	CASSLSTGQVYNEQFF
TRBV11-1	TRBJ1-1	-	TRBD1	TGTGCCAGCACCCCGGGACAGGGGCGGACTGAAGCTTTCTTT	CASTPGQGRTEAFF
TRBV16	TRBJ1-1	-	-	TGTGCCAGCAGCCAATCGGGGGCAAGAAGGAGCACTGAAGCTTTCTTT	CASSQSGARRSTEAFF
TRBV29-1	TRBJ1-2	-	TRBD1	TGCAGCGTAGGGACAGGGGGGCTCGGCTACACCTTC	CSVGTGGLGYTF
TRBV27	TRBJ2-1	few	-	TGTGCCAGCAGCTCCCGTGGGGGGATGGGCTGGTTCTTC	CASSSRGGMGWFF
TRBV6-6	TRBJ2-7	once	-	TGTGCCAGCAGAACACCGGGAACTACCGGGAACGAGCAGTACTTC	CASRTPGTTGNEQYF
TRBV19	TRBJ1-1	-	-	TGTGCCAGTACCAAGTATCCCACAGGCGGTTCTGAAGCTTTCTTT	CASTKYPTGGSEAFF
TRBV5-6	TRBJ2-5	-	TRBD1	TGTGCCAGCAGCTGGACAGGGGGCGAGAGGGAGACCCAGTACTTC	CASSWTGGERETQYF
TRBV5-1	TRBJ2-5	-	-	TGCGCCAGCAGCTTGGGAGCCGGAGAGACCCAGTACTTC	CASSLGAGETQYF
TRBV7-8	TRBJ1-5	-	TRBD1	TGTGCCAGCAGCTTATACAGGGGAGATCAGCCCCAGCATTTT	CASSLYRGDQPQHF
TRBV7-9	TRBJ2-2	-	TRBD1	TGTGCCAGCAGCTTAAATACCGGGACAGGGGCTCGGAACACCGGGGAGCTGTTTTTT	CASSLNTGTGARNTGELFF
TRBV30	TRBJ1-1	-	-	TGTGCCTGGAGTGTCTCTGTGCGAAACACTGAAGCTTTCTTT	CAWSVSVRNTEAFF
TRBV5-1	TRBJ2-2	-	-	TGCGCCAGCTCCAACGGGGTCTCCGGGGAGCTGTTTTTT	CASSNGVSGELFF
TRBV19	TRBJ1-1	-	-	TGTGCCAGTAGTATAGGGGCGCGAACTGAAGCTTTCTTT	CASSIGARTEAFF
TRBV19	TRBJ2-1	-	TRBD1	TGTGCCAGCCGGACAGGGATAAATGAGCAGTTCTTC	CASRTGINEQFF
TRBV7-6	TRBJ2-3	-	TRBD2	TGTGCCAGCAGCGGAGAAGCGGGAGGGTCGTACCGCACAGATACGCAGTATTTT	CASSGEAGGSYRTDTQYF
TRBV5-5	TRBJ2-7	once	TRBD1	TGTGCCAGCAGCTTGGCTCAGGGGGTCGGCGAGCAGTACTTC	CASSLAQGVGEQYF
TRBV28	TRBJ1-6	-	TRBD1	TGTGCCAGCAGTCCTTCGTTGACAGGGAATTCACCCCTCCACTTT	CASSPSLTGNSPLHF
TRBV7-3	TRBJ2-5	once	-	TGTGCCAGCAGCAACGTAGGGAGGAGCGAGACCCAGTACTTC	CASSNVGRSETQYF
TRBV7-3	TRBJ1-2	-	-	TGTGCCAGCAGCTTAGGGACAACCCACTATGGCTACACCTTC	CASSLGTTHYGYTF
TRBV4-1	TRBJ1-3	-	-	TGCGCCAGCAGCCATCCGGGGGGCATCTCTGGAAACACCATATATTTT	CASSHPGGISGNTIYF
TRBV18	TRBJ2-5	-	TRBD2	TGTGCCAGCTCACCGGGACTAGCGGGAGGCAGGGAGACCCAGTACTTC	CASSPGLAGGRETQYF
TRBV7-2	TRBJ2-7	-	TRBD2	TGTGCCAGCAGCTCAGCTAGCGGGGGCTACGAGCAGTACTTC	CASSSASGGYEQYF
TRBV10-2	TRBJ2-3	-	-	TGCGCCAGCAGTGAGCCGCCGCCGACAGGTCCCAGGTTCACAGATACGCAGTATTTT	CASSEPPPTGPRFTDTQYF
TRBV29-1	TRBJ1-1	-	-	TGCAGCGTTGATGGGGGGGCATTCACTGAAGCTTTCTTT	CSVDGGAFTEAFF
TRBV9	TRBJ2-2	-	TRBD2	TGTGCCAGCAGCGTAGGAGGGACTAGCGGGATGGGGGAGCTGTTTTTT	CASSVGGTSGMGELFF
TRBV28	TRBJ1-4	-	-	TGTGCCAGCACCCTTTGGGGCTCAGGGGCTAATGAAAAACTGTTTTTT	CASTLWGSGANEKLFF
TRBV2	TRBJ1-2	-	-	TGTGCCAGCAGTGTAGCCGCTGGCGGCTACACCTTC	CASSVAAGGYTF
TRBV7-6	TRBJ1-3	few	TRBD1	TGTGCCAGCAGCTTATACTACAGGGGCAACTCTGGAAACACCATATATTTT	CASSLYYRGNSGNTIYF
TRBV2	TRBJ2-1	-	TRBD1	TGTGCCAGCAGTATGGGACAGGGTTACAATGAGCAGTTCTTC	CASSMGQGYNEQFF
TRBV30	TRBJ1-5	-	-	TGTGCCCTTTCCAAACCCGGGGGATATCAGCCCCAGCATTTT	CALSKPGGYQPQHF
TRBV5-1	TRBJ2-7	-	TRBD2	TGCGCCAGCAGCCTACAACCGGGACTAGCGGGAGTAAGGGGTGACGAGCAGTACTTC	CASSLQPGLAGVRGDEQYF
TRBV6-5	TRBJ2-1	-	TRBD1	TGTGCCAGCAGTTACACGGAGGCAGGGGGCGTCTATGAGCAGTTCTTC	CASSYTEAGGVYEQFF
TRBV18	TRBJ1-1	-	-	TGTGCCAGCTCACCATTAGTCCTGGACACTGAAGCTTTCTTT	CASSPLVLDTEAFF
TRBV30	TRBJ1-1	-	TRBD1	TGTGCCCACCAGGCAGGGGGCACTGCTGAAGCTTTCTTT	CAHQAGGTAEAFF
TRBV7-3	TRBJ2-2	many	-	TGTGCCAGCAGTCCAAAGGGGACCGGGGAGCTGTTTTTT	CASSPKGTGELFF
TRBV29-1	TRBJ2-7	once	TRBD2	TGCAGCGTTGAGCTAGCGGACGCCTCCTACGAGCAGTACTTC	CSVELADASYEQYF
TRBV19	TRBJ2-7	-	-	TGTGCCAGTAGTCCCCGCGGTCACGAGCAGTACTTC	CASSPRGHEQYF
TRBV2	TRBJ2-2	-	-	TGTGCCAGCAGTGTTCCGACCGGGGAGCTGTTTTTT	CASSVPTGELFF
TRBV7-2	TRBJ1-4	-	TRBD1	TGTGCCAGCAGCCTAAGGACAGGGAGGTCAGAAAATGAAAAACTGTTTTTT	CASSLRTGRSENEKLFF
TRBV18	TRBJ1-2	-	-	TGTGCCAGCTCACCACCGGGGCAGGCCGATGGCTACACCTTC	CASSPPGQADGYTF